Each of the 9 T cell receptor beta chains below was sequenced from the same sample in a study of T cell responses to AZD1222 COVID-19 vaccine. The table came from immunoSEQ multiplex PCR; TCRdb's copy has only in-frame clones and leaves some out. The sample shows around 130,000 clones, 85% to 95% of them seen only once. Material: peripheral blood, obtained on day 0 of AZD1222 vaccination. The receptors originated from an adult in good health.

This chain's CDR3 is CASSQMNTEAFF. The CDR3 DNA follows: TGTGCCAGCAGCCAAATGAACACTGAAGCTTTCTTT. The chain employs TRBV3-1 (or the pseudogene TRBV3-2) and TRBJ1-1, with no clear D. V dropped 2 bases and J dropped 0 bases, with 1 base sitting between them. The CDR3 covers 12 residues. Germline CDR1 LGHDT, CDR2 YNNKEL (reference sequence).

The J gene is TRBJ1-5, the V gene TRBV27; 10 bases match TRBD1. The CDR3 covers 14 residues. V was pared by 5 bases and J by 7 bases, with 5 bases of the junction left unmatched. CDR1 and CDR2 (germline): MNHEY, SMNVEV (reference sequence). The CDR3 coding sequence is TGTGCCAGCAGTCCGGGGACAGGGGCCCAGCCCCAGCATTTT. This sequence encodes CASSPGTGAQPQHF.

This chain links TRBV6-5 with TRBJ2-7; 8 bases match TRBD2. J was trimmed by 0 bases and V by 7 bases; bases with no gene match: 5. CDR1 and CDR2 (germline): MNHEY, SVGAGI. The CDR3 runs to 14 residues. CDR3 loop: CASKAGGASYEQYF. CDR3 sequence (DNA): TGTGCCAGCAAGGCGGGGGGCGCCTCCTACGAGCAGTACTTC.

V usage is TRBV6-5 and J usage is TRBJ2-7, with D perhaps given as TRBD1 or TRBD2 (7 bases each). This CDR3 is built from 15 residues. In germline, CDR1 is MNHEY, CDR2 SVGAGI. V was shortened by 6 bases and J by 2 bases, with 17 bases between the two germline ends. This CDR3 is CASSSGGGQTYEQYF. CDR3 DNA: TGTGCCAGCAGCTCAGGGGGGGGACAGACCTACGAGCAGTACTTC.

CDR3 region: CASSLDLTGEFSGELFF. CDR3 coding DNA: TGTGCCAGCAGCTTAGATCTGACAGGGGAGTTTTCCGGGGAGCTGTTTTTT. V is TRBV11-3 and J is TRBJ2-2; 8 bases are shared with TRBD1. V lost 0 bases to trimming and J lost 6 bases; unmatched junction nucleotides: 9. Germline V gene lookup returns CDR1 SGHNT and CDR2 YENEEA. The CDR3 covers 17 residues.

The chain is built from TRBV4-1 and TRBJ2-3, with no clear D. CDR1 is MGHRA, CDR2 YSYEKL, per germline. Trimming stripped 4 bases from V and 6 bases from J, with 11 bases between. The CDR3 has 13 residues. The CDR3 spells CASSLAWGDTQYF. CDR3 nucleotide sequence: TGCGCCAGCAGCCTAGCCTGGGGTGATACGCAGTATTTT.

The CDR3 region is CASSLGQMNTEAFF. The CDR3, as DNA: TGTGCCAGCAGTTTGGGACAGATGAACACTGAAGCTTTCTTT. V and J are TRBV6-5 and TRBJ1-1, with 7 bases identical to TRBD1. The CDR3 is made up of 14 amino acids. Germline lookup yields CDR1 MNHEY and CDR2 SVGAGI. The V gene end was trimmed by 4 bases and the J gene end by 0 bases; junction bases not matched to a gene: 2.

The chain employs TRBV5-6 and TRBJ1-2; D might be TRBD1 (6 bases). The CDR3 totals 14 residues. V lost 2 bases to trimming and J lost 8 bases, with 16 bases between them. Germline CDR1 SGHDT, CDR2 YYEEEE. The CDR3 spells CASSLANRDRGYTF. The DNA of the CDR3 is TGTGCCAGCAGCTTAGCTAACAGGGATAGAGGCTACACCTTC. The variable domain in full, completed from reference TRBV5-6 and TRBJ1-2, reads DAGVTQSPTHLIKTRGQQVTLRCSPKSGHDTVSWYQQALGQGPQFIFQYYEEEERQRGNFPDRFSGHQFPNYSSELNVNALLLGDSALYLCASSLANRDRGYTFGSGTRLTVV.

The chain recombines TRBV2 with TRBJ2-3, with D perhaps assigned TRBD1 or TRBD2 (5 bases each). Germline V gene lookup returns CDR1 SNHLY and CDR2 FYNNEI. The CDR3 extends over 11 amino acids. V was cut by 6 bases and J by 4 bases, with 5 bases left in between. CDR3 residues: CASRGADTQYF. The CDR3, as DNA: TGTGCCAGCAGGGGGGCAGATACGCAGTATTTT.